These 22 T cell receptor beta chains came from one sample sequenced in a study of T cells in Graves' hyperthyroidism and ophthalmopathy. There were TCR beta CDR3 regions amplified from RNA transcripts. TCR CDR3 regions were first amplified by RT-PCR with HTBI primers. A single record per CDR3 protein comes from TCRdb applying MiXCR to the multiplex PCR reads. This table holds 300,000 to 400,000 distinct CDR3 sequences, about 20% found once. Sequencing input: blood. Source of these receptors: a woman in her forties or fifties with Graves' hyperthyroidism.

This clonotype showed up many times. The chain has TRBV28 and TRBJ2-7; D call uncertain. V lost 5 bases and J lost 1, with 6 bases in between. The CDR3 covers 12 residues. From germline, CDR1 is MDHEN and CDR2 SYDVKM. Written as DNA, the CDR3 is TGTGCCAGCAGTACGGAATCCTACGAGCAGTACGTC. Translated, it gives CASSTESYEQYV.

This clonotype was found a few times. V gene TRBV7-2 combines with J gene TRBJ1-1; D not certain. V was pared by 7 bases and J by 3 bases, with 18 bases between. This CDR3 is 15 amino acids long. The germline CDR1 and CDR2 sequences are SGHTA and FQGNSA. CDR3 DNA sequence: TGTGCCAGCACCAAAGACCCGAGAAGGGACACTGAAGCTTTCTTT. This translates into CASTKDPRRDTEAFF.

The table lists this clonotype with many counts. The V gene is TRBV20-1, the J gene TRBJ2-7; 10 positions match TRBD2. CDR1 and CDR2 from the germline V gene are DFQATT and SNEGSKA (reference sequence). The V gene end was trimmed by 3 bases and the J gene end by 2 bases; junction bases not matched to a gene: 4. This CDR3 spans 14 amino acids. The CDR3 region has the DNA TGCAGTGCTAGGACCGGGACTAGCGCCTACGAGCAGTACTTC. Translating gives CSARTGTSAYEQYF.

This clonotype has just a few counts. This chain links TRBV4-2 with TRBJ2-2; 13 bases match TRBD2. Germline V CDR1 and CDR2: LGHNA, YNFKEQ. CDR3 size: 16 residues. J lost 7 bases, V lost 4 bases, and 6 bases had no gene match. The CDR3 here is CASSPRLAGGIGELFF. The CDR3 DNA follows: TGTGCCAGCAGCCCCAGACTAGCGGGAGGTATCGGGGAGCTGTTTTTT.

This clonotype showed up just once. CDR3 coding DNA: TGTGCCAGCAGCCCAATGTGGGACAGCTATGGCTACACCTTC. Its protein is CASSPMWDSYGYTF. The gene calls are TRBV7-2 and TRBJ1-2; 7 bases agree with TRBD1. Germline V gives CDR1 SGHTA, CDR2 FQGNSA. The CDR3 is 14 residues long. The V segment lost 5 bases and the J segment 4 bases; nucleotides outside the gene matches: 7.

There are many counts of this clonotype. The chain recombines TRBV12-3 or TRBV12-4 with TRBJ2-5; a weak D match, TRBD2 (5 bases). The CDR3 totals 14 residues. Trimming removed 2 bases at V and 4 bases at J, with 11 bases between. CDR3 nucleotide sequence: TGTGCCAGCAGTTTACAACTAGTTCGAGAGACCCAGTACTTC. It translates to CASSLQLVRETQYF.

This chain uses TRBV12-3 or TRBV12-4 with TRBJ1-2; TRBD1 agrees at 7 bases. This CDR3 comprises 15 residues. V trimming: 7 bases; J trimming: 4 bases; junction bases outside the gene matches: 12. Here the CDR3 DNA reads TGTGCCAGCAACTACAGGGGAAGAGGAGCCTATGGCTACACCTTC. Translation: CASNYRGRGAYGYTF.

This clonotype has a handful of counts. This chain connects TRBV7-9 to TRBJ1-3; D gene unclear. The CDR3 is 18 amino acids. Germline assignment: CDR1 SEHNR and CDR2 FQNEAQ (reference sequence). V dropped 2 bases and J dropped 2 bases, with 19 bases sitting between them. Here the CDR3 reads CASSLSGLRTDPGNTIYF. The CDR3 nucleotides are TGTGCCAGCAGCTTATCAGGCTTGAGGACGGACCCTGGAAACACCATATATTTT.

There are many counts of this clonotype. The chain has TRBV15 and TRBJ1-1; D unclear. There are 16 residues in the CDR3. CDR1 and CDR2 from the germline V gene are LNHNV and YYDKDF (reference sequence). V was pared by 2 bases and J by 4 bases, with 17 bases between. The chain's CDR3 is CATSRPLSTAITEAFF. The CDR3 region has the DNA TGTGCCACCAGCAGACCGCTTTCGACCGCGATCACTGAAGCTTTCTTT.

A remark on this clonotype: The junction departs from the called germline gene at one end, perhaps through a read error. The V gene is TRBV6-2 or TRBV6-3, the J gene TRBJ1-1; D is unresolved. Per the germline V gene, CDR1 is MNHEY and CDR2 is SVGEGT. The CDR3 is made up of 14 amino acids. CDR3 nucleotide sequence: TGTGCCAGCAGTTCCGCGGGGATGAACGCTGAAGCTTTCTTT. Its translation: CASSSAGMNAEAFF.

V gene TRBV20-1 combines with J gene TRBJ1-3; no firm D call. V lost 6 bases and J 9 bases, leaving 24 bases between the germline ends. CDR1 and CDR2 (germline): DFQATT, SNEGSKA (reference sequence). This CDR3 region has 15 residues. The CDR3 DNA reads TGCAGTGCCAACTCCCCCGCCGCGAAGCCGGGCACCATATATTTT. This encodes CSANSPAAKPGTIYF.

This clonotype appeared many times. The chain couples TRBV5-1 to TRBJ1-1, with D unclear. The germline CDR1 and CDR2 sequences are SGHRS and YFSETQ. The CDR3 loop spans 13 amino acids. V lost 1 base and J lost 1, with 5 bases in between. The CDR3 nucleotides are TGCGCCAGCAGCTTGACACCGAACACTGAAGCTTTCTTT. It encodes CASSLTPNTEAFF.

This clonotype turned up a few times. V usage is TRBV27 and J usage is TRBJ1-2, with TRBD1 identical over 7 bases. With 5 bases clipped from V and 8 bases from J, the junction kept 8 bases outside the gene matches. The CDR3 runs 13 residues. Germline values: CDR1 MNHEY, CDR2 SMNVEV (reference sequence). The CDR3 DNA reads TGTGCCAGCAGTCCTGGGGGACAGTCAGGCTACACCTTC. Its protein product is CASSPGGQSGYTF.

This clonotype was detected only a few times. This chain uses TRBV7-9 with TRBJ1-1; 7 bases map to TRBD1. The V segment lost 5 bases and the J segment 1 base; nucleotides outside the gene matches: 7. Germline CDR1 is SEHNR and CDR2 is FQNEAQ (reference sequence). CDR3 size: 15 residues. The CDR3 nucleotides read TGTGCCAGCAGCAGAGGGGCAGGGGGGAACACTGAAGCTTTCTTT. Protein: CASSRGAGGNTEAFF.

This clonotype was seen at least ten times. The chain recombines TRBV28 with TRBJ2-5, with 8 bases matching TRBD1. This CDR3 comprises 15 residues. Germline CDR1 and CDR2: MDHEN and SYDVKM. J lost 2 bases, V lost 3 bases, and 5 bases had no gene match. For the CDR3, the DNA is TGTGCCAGCAGTTTTAGCAGGGGGCCGCAAGAGACCCAGTACTTC. It translates to CASSFSRGPQETQYF.

In the case of this clonotype: It may be a read error: a sequence one base away is much more abundant. This chain joins TRBV6-2 or TRBV6-3 and TRBJ1-1; TRBD1 matches at 7 bases. Germline trimming cut 2 bases from V and 1 base from J; bases unmatched to any gene: 1. From germline, CDR1 is MNHEY and CDR2 SVGEGT. CDR3 length: 14 residues. The DNA for the CDR3 is TGTGCCAGCAGTTACCGGGACAGGAACACTGAAGCTTTCTTT. It codes for CASSYRDRNTEAFF.

This clonotype turned up a few times. The CDR3 loop is CAWRKQGMAGELFF. Written as DNA, the CDR3 is TGTGCCTGGAGAAAACAGGGAATGGCCGGGGAGCTGTTTTTT. This chain uses TRBV30 with TRBJ2-2, with a possible D match to TRBD1 (6 bases). The CDR3 consists of 14 residues. The V gene lost 3 bases and the J gene lost 6 bases, with 14 bases spanning the gap. Germline V gene lookup returns CDR1 GTSNPN and CDR2 SVGIG (reference sequence).

The chain joins TRBV25-1 to TRBJ1-5; 9 bases match TRBD1. The length of the CDR3 is 15 residues. Germline V gives CDR1 MGHDK, CDR2 SYGVNS. J was trimmed by 5 bases and V by 6 bases; bases with no gene match: 8. As DNA, the CDR3 is TGTGCCAGCAGGGCCCGGGACAGGGAGGATCAGCCCCAGCATTTT. Translated, it gives CASRARDREDQPQHF.

The chain uses TRBV7-2 and TRBJ1-2; the match to TRBD1 covers 7 bases. Germline V gene data show CDR1 as SGHTA and CDR2 as FQGNSA. The CDR3 is 13 amino acids. The V segment lost 4 bases and the J segment 8 bases; nucleotides outside the gene matches: 7. The CDR3 protein is CASSYKGQSGYTF. The CDR3 DNA reads as TGTGCCAGCAGCTATAAGGGACAGTCAGGCTACACCTTC.

The rearrangement joins TRBV7-2 to TRBJ1-5; D is undetermined. V was clipped by 2 bases and J by 7 bases, with 12 bases between them. This CDR3 spans 14 amino acids. The germline V gene has CDR1 SGHTA and CDR2 FQGNSA. CDR3 in DNA: TGTGCCAGCAGCTTACTGGTAGGAGGGCAGCCCCAGCATTTT. The encoded protein is CASSLLVGGQPQHF. Full variable domain (remainder filled in from reference TRBV7-2 and TRBJ1-5): GAGVSQSPSNKVTEKGKDVELRCDPISGHTALYWYRQSLGQGLEFLIYFQGNSAPDKSGLPSDRFSAERTGGSVSTLTIQRTQQEDSAVYLCASSLLVGGQPQHFGDGTRLSIL.

At least ten counts were recorded for this clonotype. The chain links TRBV18 to TRBJ1-6, with unresolved D. Germline V gives CDR1 KGHSH, CDR2 LQKENI. CDR3 length: 15 amino acids. Between the trimmed V and J ends, which lost 1 base and 0 bases, there was a span of 4 bases. The chain's CDR3 is CASSPQGSYNSPLHF. DNA for the CDR3: TGTGCCAGCTCACCACAGGGCTCCTATAATTCACCCCTCCACTTT.

This clonotype was picked up a small number of times. The genes are TRBV6-2 or TRBV6-3 and TRBJ2-3; D not resolved. Germline V lookup: CDR1 MNHEY, CDR2 SVGEGT. This CDR3 comprises 14 residues. The V gene lost 0 bases and the J gene lost 7 bases, with 11 bases spanning the gap. CDR3 coding DNA: TGTGCCAGCAGTTACTCGGCGGAGAGGAATACGCAGTATTTT. Translated, it gives CASSYSAERNTQYF.